This TCR beta chain was identified during a study of blood T cell repertoires in COVID-19. TCRdb keeps only in-frame clones here, not all; method: immunoSEQ multiplex PCR. The sample holds approximately 100,000 clones; around 85% are singletons and the top ten take about two fifths. The CDR3 length is 16 residues. Looked up from germline, CDR1 is SGHDN and CDR2 is FVKESK. The ends lost 2 bases at V and 2 bases at J; junction bases unmatched: 4. The sequence was obtained from a man older than 75 with acute or convalescent COVID-19. J is TRBJ1-3 and V is TRBV14, with 9 nucleotides matching TRBD1. The sequencing input was peripheral blood. CDR3 sequence reads: CASSQMGQGPGNTIYF. The CDR3 coding sequence is TGTGCCAGCAGCCAAATGGGACAGGGCCCTGGAAACACCATATATTTT. Based on the CDR3 plus reference TRBV14 and TRBJ1-3, the full variable domain is EAGVTQFPSHSVIEKGQTVTLRCDPISGHDNLYWYRRVMGKEIKFLLHFVKESKQDESGMPNNRFLAERTGGTYSTLKVQPAELEDSGVYFCASSQMGQGPGNTIYFGEGSWLTVV.